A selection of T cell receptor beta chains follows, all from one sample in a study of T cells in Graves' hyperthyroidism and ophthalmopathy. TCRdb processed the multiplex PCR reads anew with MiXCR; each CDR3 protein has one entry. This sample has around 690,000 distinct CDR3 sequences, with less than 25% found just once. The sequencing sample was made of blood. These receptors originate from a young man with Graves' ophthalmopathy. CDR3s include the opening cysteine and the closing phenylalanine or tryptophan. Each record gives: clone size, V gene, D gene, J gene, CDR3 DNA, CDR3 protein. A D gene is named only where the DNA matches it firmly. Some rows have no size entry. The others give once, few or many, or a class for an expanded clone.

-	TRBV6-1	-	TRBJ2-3	TGTGCCAGCAGTCCGAGACCGGGGGCGGCAGATACGCAGTATTTT	CASSPRPGAADTQYF
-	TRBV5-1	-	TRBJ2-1	TGCGCCAGCAGGAGCCAGGAGTCATACAATGAGCAGTTCTTC	CASRSQESYNEQFF
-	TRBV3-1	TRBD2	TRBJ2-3	TGTGCCAGCAGCCCCGGGACTAGCGGGAGGGCCGCAGATACGCAGTATTTT	CASSPGTSGRAADTQYF
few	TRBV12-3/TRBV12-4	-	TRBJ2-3	TGTGCCAGCACCCCCCAATTGGGACTGGATACGCAGTATTTT	CASTPQLGLDTQYF
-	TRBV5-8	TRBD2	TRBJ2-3	TGTGCCAGCAGCGAAGGACTAGCGACCTTCACAGATACGCAGTATTTT	CASSEGLATFTDTQYF
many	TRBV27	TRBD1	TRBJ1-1	TGTGCCAGCAGTTTTATGACAGGGGGGGGTACTGAAGCTTTCTTT	CASSFMTGGGTEAFF
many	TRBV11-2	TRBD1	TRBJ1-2	TGTGCCAGCAGCCACCCCGGAACCCGGGACAGGGACTGGCACACCTTC	CASSHPGTRDRDWHTF
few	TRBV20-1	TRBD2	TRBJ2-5	TGCAGCCCCCTCGTAGCGGGAGTGGGAGAGACCCAGTACTTC	CSPLVAGVGETQYF
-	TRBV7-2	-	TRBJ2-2	TGTGCCAGCAGCTTACGAAGGCGGGATTGGGAGCTGTTTTTT	CASSLRRRDWELFF
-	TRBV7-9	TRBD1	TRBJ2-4	TGTGCCAGCAGCTCAGGACAGGCGAACATTCAGTACTTC	CASSSGQANIQYF
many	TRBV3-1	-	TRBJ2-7	TGTGCCAGCAGCCAAGTAAGCTACGAGCAGTACTTC	CASSQVSYEQYF
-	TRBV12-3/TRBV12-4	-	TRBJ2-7	TGTGCCAGCAGAATGCAGGGGTCCTACGAGCAGTACTTC	CASRMQGSYEQYF
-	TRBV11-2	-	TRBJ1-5	TGTGCCAGCAGCTTAAGTGAGAATCAGCCCCAGCATTTT	CASSLSENQPQHF
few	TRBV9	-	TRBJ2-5	TGTGCCAGCAGCTCTGGACTGTTACAAGAGACCCAGTACTTC	CASSSGLLQETQYF
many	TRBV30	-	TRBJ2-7	TGTGCCTGGAGAAGTGGAGGGGGCGGGTACGAGCAGTACTTC	CAWRSGGGGYEQYF
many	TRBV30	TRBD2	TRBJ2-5	TGTGCCTGGAGCGTCGGAGCGGGAGCGAGCCAAGAGACCCAGTACTTC	CAWSVGAGASQETQYF
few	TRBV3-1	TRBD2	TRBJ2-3	TGTGCCAGCAGCCAACGAGGGTGGACTAGCGGCACTAGCACAGATACGCAGTATTTT	CASSQRGWTSGTSTDTQYF
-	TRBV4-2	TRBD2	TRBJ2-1	TGTGCCAGCAGCCCTGGTAGCGGGGAGAATGAGCAGTTCTTC	CASSPGSGENEQFF
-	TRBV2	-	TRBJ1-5	TGTGCCAGCAATGTGGGGGGGAGCAATCAGCCCCAGCATTTT	CASNVGGSNQPQHF
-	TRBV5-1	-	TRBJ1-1	TGCGCCAGCAGCTTGTCAATCTCAGGGGAGGACACTGAAGCTTTCTTT	CASSLSISGEDTEAFF
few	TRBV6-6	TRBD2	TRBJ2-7	TGTGCCAGCAGTTACTCCGCCCCTGGACTAGCGCCCTACGAGCAGTACTTC	CASSYSAPGLAPYEQYF
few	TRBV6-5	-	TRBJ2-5	TGTGCCAGCAGTTACAACCGGATGACAGGACAAGAGACCCAGTACTTC	CASSYNRMTGQETQYF
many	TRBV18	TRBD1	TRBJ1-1	TGTGCCAGCTCCGCGGGACAGTTGAACACTGAAGCTTTCTTT	CASSAGQLNTEAFF
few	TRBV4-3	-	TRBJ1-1	TGCGCCAGCAGCCAAGATCGTGGGACGAACACTGAAGCTTTCTTT	CASSQDRGTNTEAFF
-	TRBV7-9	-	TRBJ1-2	TGTGCCAGCAGTTTAACAGGTCCTGGGGATTACTATGGCTACACCTTC	CASSLTGPGDYYGYTF
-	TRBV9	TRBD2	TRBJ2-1	TGTGCCAGCAGCGTAAGGGGACTAGGGGGTGAGCAGTTCTTC	CASSVRGLGGEQFF